One and the same sample provided the 23 T cell receptor beta chains below, sequenced in a study of radiation and T cells in renal cell carcinoma. Produced via immunoSEQ multiplex PCR; TCRdb's table is partial and in-frame only. The data show around 20,000 clones, around three fifths seen once. Indicated treatment: treatment-naive control, cytoreductive nephrectomy. This specimen was tumor tissue, taken from a patient whose treatment was nephrectomy without radiotherapy. All receptors derive from a man aged 45-60 years with renal cell carcinoma.

This clone was recorded at least ten times. The rearrangement joins TRBV18 to TRBJ1-6, with D uncertain. The ends were cut back, 4 bases at V and 6 bases at J, with 10 bases in the middle. The V gene's germline CDR1 is KGHSH and CDR2 LQKENI. The CDR3 spans 14 residues. The CDR3, as DNA: TGTGCCAGCTCACGAGTCGCCAGTAATTCACCCCTCCACTTT. This gives the protein CASSRVASNSPLHF.

CDR3 bases: TGTGCCAGCAGCCGCGACACATACAATGAGCAGTTCTTC. This codes for CASSRDTYNEQFF. The chain joins TRBV6-5 to TRBJ2-1; the D is unclear. The CDR3 contains 13 residues. Trimming removed 6 bases from V and 4 bases from J, with 10 bases in between. Germline assignment: CDR1 MNHEY and CDR2 SVGAGI.

Worth noting for this clone: At the DNA level, this CDR3 is encoded by other sequences in the same sample as well. The CDR3 DNA follows: TGCAGCGTTGTTCAGGGATCCACAGATACGCAGTATTTT. Its translation: CSVVQGSTDTQYF. The chain joins TRBV29-1 to TRBJ2-3, with a tentative D call TRBD1 (5 bases). Germline values: CDR1 SQVTM, CDR2 ANQGSEA. This CDR3 is built from 13 residues. The ends were cut back, 4 bases at V and 2 bases at J, with 10 bases in the middle.

The genes are TRBV19 and TRBJ1-4; the D gene is possibly TRBD1 (5 bases). Trimming removed 5 bases at V and 1 base at J, with 11 bases between. The CDR3 consists of 15 residues. Germline CDR1 LNHDA, CDR2 SQIVND (reference sequence). In DNA, the CDR3 is TGTGCCAGTAGTGGGAACGGGGGAACTAATGAAAAACTGTTTTTT. This gives the protein CASSGNGGTNEKLFF.

The table lists this clone with a few counts. This chain's CDR3 is CASSPMAGVRAFF. DNA for the CDR3: TGTGCCAGCAGTCCCATGGCAGGGGTTCGTGCTTTCTTT. This chain connects TRBV27 to TRBJ1-1, with D perhaps TRBD1 (6 bases). Germline V gene lookup returns CDR1 MNHEY and CDR2 SMNVEV (reference sequence). The CDR3 loop spans 13 amino acids. V was clipped by 5 bases and J by 11 bases, with 18 bases between them.

The J gene is TRBJ2-2, the V gene TRBV7-9, with a weak D call TRBD1 (6 bases). This CDR3 spans 14 amino acids. V was pared by 8 bases and J by 4 bases, with 14 bases between. Germline V gives CDR1 SEHNR, CDR2 FQNEAQ (reference sequence). The CDR3 sequence: CASSFLGGTGELFF. In DNA form, the CDR3 reads TGTGCCAGCTCTTTCCTAGGGGGCACCGGGGAGCTGTTTTTT.

This clone has just a few counts. The CDR3 sequence: CASSIAGKDTEAFF. The CDR3 nucleotides are TGTGCCAGTAGTATAGCGGGGAAGGACACTGAAGCTTTCTTT. V usage is TRBV19 and J usage is TRBJ1-1; D remains unclear. The V gene lost 1 base and the J gene lost 3 bases, with 9 bases spanning the gap. Germline V lookup: CDR1 LNHDA, CDR2 SQIVND (reference sequence). The CDR3 consists of 14 residues.

V is TRBV30 and J is TRBJ2-7, with a weak D call TRBD2 (6 bases). V dropped 3 bases and J dropped 0 bases, with 12 bases sitting between them. Germline-derived CDR1 and CDR2 are GTSNPN and SVGIG (reference sequence). The length of the CDR3 is 14 residues. DNA for the CDR3: TGTGCCTGGAGGGGGGGACCTGTCTCCTACGAGCAGTACTTC. It codes for CAWRGGPVSYEQYF.

The chain couples TRBV30 to TRBJ2-1; TRBD2 aligns across 11 bases. V was clipped by 0 bases and J by 0 bases; unmatched bases: 10. CDR1 is GTSNPN and CDR2 is SVGIG in the germline V gene (reference sequence). This CDR3 is built from 19 residues. The CDR3 coding sequence is TGTGCCTGGAGTGTACTGCTGGCTAGCGGGAGGATCTCCTACAATGAGCAGTTCTTC. Amino acids: CAWSVLLASGRISYNEQFF.

CDR3 in amino acids: CASINRANTEAFF. CDR3 coding DNA: TGTGCCAGCATTAATAGGGCGAACACTGAAGCTTTCTTT. The V call is TRBV5-6, the J call TRBJ1-1; no clear D. V shed 6 bases and J shed 1 base, with 10 bases lying between them. The CDR3 length is 13 residues. CDR1 SGHDT and CDR2 YYEEEE come from the germline V gene.

This rearrangement joins TRBV7-2 to TRBJ1-2; D remains ambiguous. Trimming pared 3 bases from V and 5 bases from J, leaving 10 bases between. From germline, CDR1 is SGHTA and CDR2 FQGNSA. The CDR3 is made up of 13 amino acids. In nucleotides, the CDR3 is TGTGCCAGCAGCTTCAGTGGGGAATATGGCTACACCTTC. Translation gives CASSFSGEYGYTF.

This clone was counted many times. This chain links TRBV7-2 with TRBJ2-6; maybe TRBD2 (7 bases). V was cut by 1 base and J by 0 bases, with 13 bases left in between. CDR1 and CDR2 from the germline V gene are SGHTA and FQGNSA. CDR3 length: 18 residues. The CDR3 sequence: CASSLEAGDYSGANVLTF. Here the CDR3 DNA reads TGTGCCAGCAGCTTAGAGGCAGGGGACTACTCTGGGGCCAACGTCCTGACTTTC.

The chain couples TRBV2 to TRBJ2-6, with no clear D. Germline V lookup: CDR1 SNHLY, CDR2 FYNNEI. The CDR3 loop spans 15 amino acids. Trimming removed 3 bases at V and 3 bases at J, with 9 bases between. CDR3: CASSDRRGGANVLTF. Here the CDR3 DNA reads TGTGCCAGCAGTGACAGACGAGGTGGGGCCAACGTCCTGACTTTC.

This rearrangement joins TRBV5-1 to TRBJ2-3; D not resolved. Trimming cost V 2 bases and J 2 bases, with 3 bases left between them. This CDR3 comprises 12 residues. Germline V CDR1 and CDR2: SGHRS, YFSETQ. This CDR3 reads CASSLNTDTQYF. In DNA, the CDR3 is TGCGCCAGCAGCTTAAACACAGATACGCAGTATTTT.

This rearrangement joins TRBV6-5 to TRBJ1-5; TRBD1 is a possible D gene (6 bases). The CDR3 consists of 14 residues. CDR1 is MNHEY, CDR2 SVGAGI, per germline. V lost 6 bases to trimming and J lost 2 bases, with 11 bases between them. CDR3 bases: TGTGCCAGCAGGGCGGACAGTCGCAATCAGCCCCAGCATTTT. Translation: CASRADSRNQPQHF.

The rearrangement links TRBV5-1 to TRBJ1-1; D is perhaps TRBD1 (5 bases). The CDR3 length is 16 residues. V lost 3 bases, J lost 0 bases, and 15 bases lay in between. Looked up from germline, CDR1 is SGHRS and CDR2 is YFSETQ. The CDR3 region is CASSWGRTRMNTEAFF. CDR3 bases: TGCGCCAGCAGCTGGGGCAGGACACGAATGAACACTGAAGCTTTCTTT.

The CDR3 coding sequence is TGTGCCAGCAGTACTGGGACAGGGGTTAAAGAGACCCAGTACTTC. Residues: CASSTGTGVKETQYF. The V and J genes are TRBV6-6 and TRBJ2-5; 10 bases are a match to TRBD1. This CDR3 is built from 15 residues. Losses at the gene ends were 5 bases for V and 3 bases for J; bases not matched to a gene: 6. Germline CDR1 reads MNHNY; CDR2 reads SVGAGI (reference sequence).

The CDR3 bases are TGCGCCAGCAGTCGAGGGGCGGCGGACACTGAAGCTTTCTTT. Translated: CASSRGAADTEAFF. This rearrangement joins TRBV10-1 to TRBJ1-1, with D possibly TRBD1 on 5 matching bases. Germline V gene lookup returns CDR1 WNHNN and CDR2 SYGVQD (reference sequence). V lost 5 bases to trimming and J lost 3 bases, with 13 bases between them. The CDR3 runs to 14 residues.

This chain joins TRBV5-1 and TRBJ1-1; D ambiguous. Germline CDR1 reads SGHRS; CDR2 reads YFSETQ. CDR3 length equals 12 residues. Trimming took 5 bases from V and 7 from J, leaving 12 bases between them. The CDR3 sequence: CASRGSSDEAFF. The CDR3 DNA follows: TGCGCCAGCAGGGGGTCTTCCGATGAAGCTTTCTTT.

The chain carries TRBV6-6 and TRBJ2-2; D is undetermined. The CDR3 sequence is 15 residues long. The V and J ends lost 5 bases and 0 bases respectively, with 10 bases between them. The germline CDR1 and CDR2 sequences are MNHNY and SVGAGI (reference sequence). The CDR3 coding sequence is TGTGCCAGCAGTCTCAAATCGGCGAACACCGGGGAGCTGTTTTTT. It is translated as CASSLKSANTGELFF.

This clone came up a few times. CDR3 region: CAFHPQGINSPLHF. CDR3 in DNA: TGTGCCTTCCACCCACAGGGTATAAATTCACCCCTCCACTTT. The rearrangement joins TRBV30 to TRBJ1-6; perhaps TRBD1 as D (6 bases). This CDR3 comprises 14 residues. CDR1 is GTSNPN and CDR2 is SVGIG in the germline V gene (reference sequence). With 7 bases removed from V and 7 bases from J, the gap between germline ends came to 17 bases.

The V and J genes are TRBV5-6 and TRBJ1-4; 9 bases line up with TRBD1. Germline loops: CDR1 SGHDT, CDR2 YYEEEE. CDR3 length equals 14 residues. V was pared by 2 bases and J by 5 bases, with 1 base of the junction left unmatched. CDR3 DNA: TGTGCCAGCAGCTTCGGGACAGGGAATGAAAAACTGTTTTTT. This gives the protein CASSFGTGNEKLFF.

This rearrangement joins TRBV28 to TRBJ1-2, with D perhaps matching TRBD1 (5 bases). CDR1 and CDR2 (germline): MDHEN, SYDVKM. The CDR3 is 14 amino acids. Trimming cost V 6 bases and J 7 bases, with 18 bases left between them. The CDR3 sequence: CASSPGPLGGGYTF. The DNA of the CDR3 is TGTGCCAGCAGCCCGGGACCGCTCGGCGGTGGCTACACCTTC.